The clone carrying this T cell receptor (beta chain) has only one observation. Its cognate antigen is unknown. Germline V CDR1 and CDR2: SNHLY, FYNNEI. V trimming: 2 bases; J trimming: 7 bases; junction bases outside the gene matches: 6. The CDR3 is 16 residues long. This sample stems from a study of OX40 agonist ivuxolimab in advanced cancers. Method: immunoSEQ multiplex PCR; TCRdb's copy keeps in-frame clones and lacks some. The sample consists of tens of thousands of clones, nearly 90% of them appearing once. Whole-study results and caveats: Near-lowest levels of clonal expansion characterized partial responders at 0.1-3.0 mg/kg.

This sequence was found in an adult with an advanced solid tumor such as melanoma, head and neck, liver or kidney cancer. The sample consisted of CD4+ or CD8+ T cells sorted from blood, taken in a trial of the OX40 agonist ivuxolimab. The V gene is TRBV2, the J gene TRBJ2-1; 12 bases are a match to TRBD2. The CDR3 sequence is CASSEPSGRAQNEQFF. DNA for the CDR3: TGTGCCAGCAGTGAACCTAGCGGGAGGGCCCAGAATGAGCAGTTCTTC.